This TCR beta chain was sequenced during a study of Ad26.COV2.S vaccination and SARS-CoV-2 variants. General study findings and limits: Participants given vaccine showed non-spike TCR breadth similar to that of placebo recipients.

The CDR3 length is 12 residues. J lost 5 bases, V lost 6 bases, and 1 base had no gene match. Sequenced by immunoSEQ multiplex PCR; TCRdb stores in-frame clones only, minus some. The table has about 350,000 clones, about 87% seen once. Treatment given: roughly 20 received Ad26.COV2.S at low or high dose, single or two shots; a few received placebo; per-sample allocation not given. On day 63 after the first injection, vaccine and placebo recipients gave samples. Notes on this clone: Antigen: not known.

The sample was peripheral blood, taken in a trial of Ad26.COV2.S vaccine versus placebo. The chain couples TRBV12-3 or TRBV12-4 to TRBJ1-2, with 9 positions matching TRBD1. This TCR came from a person between 18 and 65 years old who received the Ad26.COV2.S COVID-19 vaccine or a placebo. The CDR3 protein is CASRTGGYGYTF. The CDR3 bases are TGTGCCAGCAGGACAGGGGGATATGGCTACACCTTC.